This TCR beta chain is from a study of cytomegalovirus exposure and HLA in healthy donors. Study-level information: Among roughly 190 million T cells, an earlier analysis found roughly 110 million unique TCR beta sequences. Study conclusions and caveats: A list of roughly 180 TCR beta chains associated with cytomegalovirus was given. In a later analysis, V- and J-gene trimming of beta chains associated with a DCLRE1C missense variant, replicated independently.

This PCR relied on a set of 60 Vbeta primers and 13 Jbeta primers. Method: immunoSEQ multiplex PCR; TCRdb's copy keeps in-frame clones and lacks some. Of 210,000 or so clones listed, around 80% are singletons. Unrecorded immune exposure was likely among donors, who were nominally healthy when sampled. Notes on this clone: Antigen: not known.

This TCR was recovered from a boy aged 5-17 years in good health and CMV-seronegative. Sequencing was performed on PBMCs.

CDR3 protein: CASSSAEGVIYGYTF. In DNA, the CDR3 is TGTGCCAGCAGTTCGGCCGAGGGGGTGATCTATGGCTACACCTTC. The chain employs TRBV27 and TRBJ1-2; tentative D call: TRBD1 (6 bases). Looked up from germline, CDR1 is MNHEY and CDR2 is SMNVEV (reference sequence). Between the trimmed V and J ends, which lost 4 bases and 4 bases, there was a span of 16 bases. The CDR3 length is 15 residues.